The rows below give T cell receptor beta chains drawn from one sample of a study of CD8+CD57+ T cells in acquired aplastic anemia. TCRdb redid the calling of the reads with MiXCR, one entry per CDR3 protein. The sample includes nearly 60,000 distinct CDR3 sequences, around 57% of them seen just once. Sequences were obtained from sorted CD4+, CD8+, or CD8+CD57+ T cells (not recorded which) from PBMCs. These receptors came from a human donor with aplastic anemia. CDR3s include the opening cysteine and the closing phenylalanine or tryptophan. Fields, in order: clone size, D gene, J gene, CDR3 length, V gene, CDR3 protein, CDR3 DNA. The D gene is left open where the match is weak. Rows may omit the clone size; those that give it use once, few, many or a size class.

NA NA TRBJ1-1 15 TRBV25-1 CASSEGDAWEREAFF TGTGCCAGCAGTGAGGGGGACGCCTGGGAACGGGAAGCTTTCTTT
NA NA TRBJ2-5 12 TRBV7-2 CASSHELKTQYF TGTGCCAGCAGCCATGAGCTGAAGACCCAGTACTTC
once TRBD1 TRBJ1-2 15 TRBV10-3 CAISALPGQGDGYTF TGTGCCATCAGTGCTCTACCGGGACAGGGCGATGGCTACACCTTC
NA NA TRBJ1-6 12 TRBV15 CATRSGNSPLHF TGTGCCACCAGATCAGGGAATTCACCCCTCCACTTT
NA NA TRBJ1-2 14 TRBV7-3 CASSLDLTNYGYTF TGTGCCAGCAGCTTAGATCTGACTAACTATGGCTACACCTTC
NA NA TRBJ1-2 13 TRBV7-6 CASSSNGGSGYTF TGTGCCAGCAGCTCAAACGGGGGCTCGGGCTACACCTTC
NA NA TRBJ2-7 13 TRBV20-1 CSARGTSTYEQYF TGCAGTGCTAGAGGGACATCGACCTACGAGCAGTACTTC
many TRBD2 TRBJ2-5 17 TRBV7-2 CASSFTSGGAKQETQYF TGTGCCAGCAGCTTTACTAGCGGGGGGGCTAAGCAAGAGACCCAGTACTTC
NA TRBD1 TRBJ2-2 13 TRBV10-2 CASRGTVTGELFF TGCGCCAGCCGTGGGACAGTCACCGGGGAGCTGTTTTTT
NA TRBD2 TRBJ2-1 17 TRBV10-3 CAIKNNILAGGDNEQFF TGTGCCATCAAGAACAATATCCTAGCGGGGGGGGACAATGAGCAGTTCTTC
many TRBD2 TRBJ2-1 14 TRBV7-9 CASSSTSGVNEQFF TGTGCCAGCAGCTCGACTAGCGGGGTGAATGAGCAGTTCTTC
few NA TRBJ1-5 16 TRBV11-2 CASCLESPGSNQPQHF TGTGCCAGCTGCTTAGAAAGTCCAGGGAGCAATCAGCCCCAGCATTTT
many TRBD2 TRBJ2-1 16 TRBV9 CASSVARGGVYNEQFF TGTGCCAGCAGCGTAGCTCGGGGGGGGGTTTACAATGAGCAGTTCTTC
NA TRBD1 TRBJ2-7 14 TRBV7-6 CASSWTGPQKEQYF TGTGCCAGCAGCTGGACAGGGCCGCAGAAGGAGCAGTACTTC
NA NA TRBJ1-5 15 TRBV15 CATSRDLGGHQPQHF TGTGCCACCAGCAGAGATCTTGGCGGGCATCAGCCCCAGCATTTT